This T cell receptor beta chain derives from a study of T cell responses to AZD1222 COVID-19 vaccine. The method was immunoSEQ multiplex PCR; TCRdb's version includes in-frame clones alone and lacks a portion of them. The repertoire consists of 100,000 to 150,000 clones, with 85% to 95% occurring once and the leading ten covering 4% to 6%. The CDR3 sequence is 14 residues long. The germline CDR1 and CDR2 sequences are SGHRS and YFSETQ. Trimming took 0 bases from V and 8 from J, leaving 11 bases between them. The sample was peripheral blood, taken 28 days after the second AZD1222 dose. The rearrangement links TRBV5-1 to TRBJ2-2; D is uncertain. The TCR originated in an adult who received the AZD1222 COVID-19 vaccine. The CDR3 sequence is CASSLGLGLGELFF. CDR3 coding DNA: TGCGCCAGCAGCTTGGGCCTAGGTTTGGGGGAGCTGTTTTTT.